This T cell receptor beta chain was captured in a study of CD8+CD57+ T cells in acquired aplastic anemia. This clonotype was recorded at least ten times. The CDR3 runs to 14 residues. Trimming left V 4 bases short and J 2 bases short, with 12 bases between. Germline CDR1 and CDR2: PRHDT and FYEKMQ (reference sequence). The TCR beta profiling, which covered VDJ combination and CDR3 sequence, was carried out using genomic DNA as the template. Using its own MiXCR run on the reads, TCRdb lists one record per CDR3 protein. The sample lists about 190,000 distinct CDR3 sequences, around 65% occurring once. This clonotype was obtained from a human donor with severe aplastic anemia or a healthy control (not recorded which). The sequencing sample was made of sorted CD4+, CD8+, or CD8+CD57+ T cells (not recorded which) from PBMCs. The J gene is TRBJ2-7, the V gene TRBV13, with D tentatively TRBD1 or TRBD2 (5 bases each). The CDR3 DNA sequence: TGTGCCAGCAGCTCCGGGACGGACCCCTACGAGCAGTACTTC. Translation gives CASSSGTDPYEQYF.